This T cell receptor (beta chain) was profiled in a study of OX40 agonist ivuxolimab in advanced cancers. In the study overall: Given to patients was ivuxolimab, an agonistic anti-OX40 (CD134) antibody. Patients received intravenous ivuxolimab every 2 weeks at 0.01 to 10 mg/kg. The study's findings and limits: CD4+ and CD8+ T cells in blood underwent clonal expansion by week 6 at 0.1 to 3.0 mg/kg. Averaged across samples, CD8+ T cells carried more expanded clones than CD4+ did.

In this sample, this clone turned up a few times. The target antigen is unknown. From germline, CDR1 is MNHEY and CDR2 SMNVEV (reference sequence). Trimming took 5 bases from V and 3 from J, leaving 13 bases between them. The CDR3 contains 14 residues. Generated by immunoSEQ multiplex PCR, the TCRdb table keeps only in-frame clones and is missing some. This sample yields about 50,000 clones, of which approximately 89% are seen a single time; about 6.5% belongs to the top ten. This TCR was sampled from an adult with an advanced solid tumor such as melanoma, head and neck, liver or kidney cancer. This material consisted of CD4+ or CD8+ T cells sorted from blood, taken in a trial of the OX40 agonist ivuxolimab. The chain employs TRBV27 and TRBJ1-1; D not certain. The DNA of the CDR3 is TGTGCCAGCAGTCCCCAGTCGTGGGACACTGAAGCTTTCTTT. Protein sequence: CASSPQSWDTEAFF.